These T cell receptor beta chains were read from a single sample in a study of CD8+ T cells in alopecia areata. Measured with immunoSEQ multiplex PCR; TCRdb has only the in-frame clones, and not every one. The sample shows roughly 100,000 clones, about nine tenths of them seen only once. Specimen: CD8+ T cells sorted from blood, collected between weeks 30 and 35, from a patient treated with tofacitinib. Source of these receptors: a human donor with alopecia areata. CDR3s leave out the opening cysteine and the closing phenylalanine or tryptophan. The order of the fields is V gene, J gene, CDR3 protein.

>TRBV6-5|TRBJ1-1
ASSYSLAGGPAF
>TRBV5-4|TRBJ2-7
ASSIGTTSEQY
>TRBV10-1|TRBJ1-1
ASSALGAAF
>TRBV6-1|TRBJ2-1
ASSEFDRAYNEQF
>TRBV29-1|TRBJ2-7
SVQDTYSYEQY
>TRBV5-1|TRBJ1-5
ASSWQGRGSHQPQH
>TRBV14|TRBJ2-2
ASSQGLGELF
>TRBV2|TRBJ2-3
ASSQGADTQY
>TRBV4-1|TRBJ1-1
ASSQDRALNTEAF
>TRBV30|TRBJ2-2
AWSSEGQANTGELF
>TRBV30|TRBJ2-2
AWNPGQGYTGELF
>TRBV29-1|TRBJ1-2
SGGQGLDGYT
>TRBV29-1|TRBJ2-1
SVDPAGGDNNEQF